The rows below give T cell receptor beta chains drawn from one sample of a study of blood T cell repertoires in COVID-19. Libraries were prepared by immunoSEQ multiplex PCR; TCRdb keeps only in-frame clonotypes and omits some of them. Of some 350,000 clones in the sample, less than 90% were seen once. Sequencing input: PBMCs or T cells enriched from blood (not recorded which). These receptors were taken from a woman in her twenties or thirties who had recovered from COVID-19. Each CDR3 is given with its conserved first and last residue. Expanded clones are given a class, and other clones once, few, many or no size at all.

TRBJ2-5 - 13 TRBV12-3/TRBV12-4 CASSLNRGETQYF
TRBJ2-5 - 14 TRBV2 CASSEASLRETQYF
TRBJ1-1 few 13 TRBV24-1 CATRAGLDTEAFF
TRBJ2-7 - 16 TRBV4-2 CASSQGATADSYEQYF
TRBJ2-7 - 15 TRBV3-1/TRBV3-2 CASSSQGNLSYEQYF
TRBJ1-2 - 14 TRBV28 CASSSLGVSYGYTF
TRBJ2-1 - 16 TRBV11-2 CASSLGAGGAYNEQFF
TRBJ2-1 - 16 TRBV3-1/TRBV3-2 CASSQDQGNDYNEQFF
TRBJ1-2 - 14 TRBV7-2 CASSLQQITYGYTF
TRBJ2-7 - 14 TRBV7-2 CASSQRTGGVEQYF
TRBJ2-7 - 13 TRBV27 CASRKPGVYEQYF
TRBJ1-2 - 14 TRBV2 CASSKGTGNYGYTF
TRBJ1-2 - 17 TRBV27 CASSPWTGLYPNYGYTF
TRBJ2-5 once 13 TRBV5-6 CASSWTGQETQYF
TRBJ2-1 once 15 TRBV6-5 CASKRDRGSYNEQFF
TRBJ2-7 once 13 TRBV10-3 CASTGTSSFEQYF
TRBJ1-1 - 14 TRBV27 CASSIEGGWTEAFF
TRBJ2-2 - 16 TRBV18 CASLRAGDRNTGELFF
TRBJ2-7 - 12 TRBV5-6 CASSRTSGEQYF
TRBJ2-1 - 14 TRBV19 CASRTRDIFNEQFF
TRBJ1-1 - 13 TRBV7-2 CASGQALNTEAFF
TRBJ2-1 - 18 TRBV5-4 CASSLSVEVQGPYNEQFF
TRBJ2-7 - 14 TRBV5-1 CASSFLDSIYEQYF
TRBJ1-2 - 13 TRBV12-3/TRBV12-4 CASRVTGERGYTF
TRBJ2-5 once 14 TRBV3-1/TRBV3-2 CASSHAQGWETQYF
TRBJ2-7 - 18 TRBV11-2 CASSWTSGSRSFTSEQYF
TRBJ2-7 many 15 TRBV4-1 CASSQVSGLRREQYF
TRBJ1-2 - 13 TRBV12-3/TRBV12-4 CASSFLGVYGYTF
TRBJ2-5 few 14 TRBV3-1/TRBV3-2 CASSHDRVRETQYF
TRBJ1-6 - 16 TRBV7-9 CASSYTNRGFNSPLHF
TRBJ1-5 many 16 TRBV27 CASSLFGGGMNQPQHF
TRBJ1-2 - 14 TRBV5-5 CASSIVKGNYGYTF
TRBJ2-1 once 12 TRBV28 CASSLLRNEQFF
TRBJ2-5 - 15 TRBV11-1 CASSPGLVAQETQYF
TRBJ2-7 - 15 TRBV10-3 CAISDVTGGSYEQYF
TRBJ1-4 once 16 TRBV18 CASSPSLQGTNEKLFF
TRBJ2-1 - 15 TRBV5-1 CASSYEPGLPDEQFF
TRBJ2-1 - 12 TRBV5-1 CASSFRVDEQFF
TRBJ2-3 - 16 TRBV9 CASSREAGVRTDTQYF
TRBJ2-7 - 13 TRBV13 CASSVGGDYEQYF
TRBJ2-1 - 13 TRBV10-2 CASSAGKNNEQFF
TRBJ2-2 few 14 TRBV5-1 CASSGGYSGGELFF
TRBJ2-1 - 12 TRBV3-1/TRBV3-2 CASSQGRNEQFF
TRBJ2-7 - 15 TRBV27 CASKAGTSGTYEQYF
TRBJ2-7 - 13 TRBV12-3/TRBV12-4 CASSLPSIYEQYF
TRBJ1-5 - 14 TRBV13 CASSPSGKGQPQHF
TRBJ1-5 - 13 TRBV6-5 CASSGDFNQPQHF
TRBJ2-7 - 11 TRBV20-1 CSARRSYEQYF
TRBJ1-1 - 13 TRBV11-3 CASSLFERTEAFF
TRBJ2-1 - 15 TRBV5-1 CASSLDRVSYNEQFF
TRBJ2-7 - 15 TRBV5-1 CASSQAGTNSYEQYF
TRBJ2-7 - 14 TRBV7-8 CASSPLSSSYEQYF
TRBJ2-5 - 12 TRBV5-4 CASSSGRETQYF
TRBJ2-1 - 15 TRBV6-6 CASRVTSGSRNEQFF
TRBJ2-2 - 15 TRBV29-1 CSVESRGPVAGELFF
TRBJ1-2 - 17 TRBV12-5 CASGFRTGGSNNYGYTF
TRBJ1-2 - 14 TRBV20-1 CSASGYRGFHGYTF